This T cell receptor (beta chain) was observed in a study of PD-L1 blockade in urothelial cancer. Profiled with immunoSEQ multiplex PCR; TCRdb holds only in-frame clones, not every one. The sample contains about 19,000 clones, 85% to 90% of which appear only once. The CDR3 has 16 amino acids. CDR1 and CDR2 (germline): SGHVS, FQNEAQ. V lost 2 bases to trimming and J lost 11 bases; unmatched junction nucleotides: 11. The origin of this receptor is a man in his fifties or sixties with urothelial cancer. This material consisted of PBMCs, taken around atezolizumab (anti-PD-L1) treatment. The chain employs TRBV7-8 and TRBJ1-6; 8 nucleotides agree with TRBD1. CDR3 DNA sequence: TGTGCCAGCAGCTTAATGAGGGGACAGGAGATAACACCCCTCCACTTT. Its translation is CASSLMRGQEITPLHF. Filled out from reference TRBV7-8 and TRBJ1-6, the complete variable domain reads GAGVSQSPRYKVAKRGQDVALRCDPISGHVSLFWYQQALGQGPEFLTYFQNEAQLDKSGLPSDRFFAERPEGSVSTLKIQRTQQEDSAVYLCASSLMRGQEITPLHFGNGTRLTVT.